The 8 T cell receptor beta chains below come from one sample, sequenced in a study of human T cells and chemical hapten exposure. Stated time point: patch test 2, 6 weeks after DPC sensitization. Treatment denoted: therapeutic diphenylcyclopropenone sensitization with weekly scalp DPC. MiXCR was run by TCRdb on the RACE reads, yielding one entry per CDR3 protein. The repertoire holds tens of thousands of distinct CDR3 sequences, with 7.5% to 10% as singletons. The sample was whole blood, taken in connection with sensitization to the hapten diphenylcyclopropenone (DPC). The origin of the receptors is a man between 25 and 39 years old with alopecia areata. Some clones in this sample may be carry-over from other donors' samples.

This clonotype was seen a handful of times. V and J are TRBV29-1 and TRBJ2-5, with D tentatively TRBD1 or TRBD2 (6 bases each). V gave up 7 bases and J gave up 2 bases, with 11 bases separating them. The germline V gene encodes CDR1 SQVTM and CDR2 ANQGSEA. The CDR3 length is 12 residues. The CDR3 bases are TGCAGCGCCGGGGGCGCACAAGAGACCCAGTACTTC. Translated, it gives CSAGGAQETQYF.

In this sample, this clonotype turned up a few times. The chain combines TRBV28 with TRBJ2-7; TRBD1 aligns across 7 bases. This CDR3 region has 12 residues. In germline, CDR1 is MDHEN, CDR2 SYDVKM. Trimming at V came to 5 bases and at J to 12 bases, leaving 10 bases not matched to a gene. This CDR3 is CASSNRGITRYF. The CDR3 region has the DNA TGTGCCAGCAGTAACAGGGGAATAACGCGGTACTTC. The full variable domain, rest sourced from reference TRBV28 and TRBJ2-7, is DVKVTQSSRYLVKRTGEKVFLECVQDMDHENMFWYRQDPGLGLRLIYFSYDVKMKEKGDIPEGYSVSREKKERFSLILESASTNQTSMYLCASSNRGITRYFGPGTRLTVT.

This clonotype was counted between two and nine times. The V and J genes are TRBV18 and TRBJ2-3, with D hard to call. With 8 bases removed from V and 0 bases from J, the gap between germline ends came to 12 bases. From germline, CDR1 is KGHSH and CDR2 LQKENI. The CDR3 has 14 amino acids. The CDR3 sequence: CASASRASTDTQYF. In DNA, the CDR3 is TGTGCCAGCGCAAGTAGGGCTAGCACAGATACGCAGTATTTT.

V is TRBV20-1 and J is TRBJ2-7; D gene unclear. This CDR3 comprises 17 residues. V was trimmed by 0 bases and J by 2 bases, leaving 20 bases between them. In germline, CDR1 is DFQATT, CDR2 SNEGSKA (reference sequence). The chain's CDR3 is CSARDDYTRTSAYEQYF. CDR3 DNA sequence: TGCAGTGCTAGAGACGATTACACCCGGACGTCCGCCTACGAGCAGTACTTC.

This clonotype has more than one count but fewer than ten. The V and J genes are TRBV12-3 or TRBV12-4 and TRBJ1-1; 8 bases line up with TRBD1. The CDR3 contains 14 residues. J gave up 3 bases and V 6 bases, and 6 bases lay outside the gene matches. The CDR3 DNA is TGTGCCAGCAGACGGACAGGGAGGGACACTGAAGCTTTCTTT. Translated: CASRRTGRDTEAFF.

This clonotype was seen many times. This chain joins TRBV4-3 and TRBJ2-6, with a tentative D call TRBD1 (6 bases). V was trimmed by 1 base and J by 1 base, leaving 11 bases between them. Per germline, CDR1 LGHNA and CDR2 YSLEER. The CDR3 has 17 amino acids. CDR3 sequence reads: CASSQARGGSGANVLTF. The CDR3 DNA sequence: TGCGCCAGCAGCCAAGCCAGGGGCGGTTCTGGGGCCAACGTCCTGACTTTC.

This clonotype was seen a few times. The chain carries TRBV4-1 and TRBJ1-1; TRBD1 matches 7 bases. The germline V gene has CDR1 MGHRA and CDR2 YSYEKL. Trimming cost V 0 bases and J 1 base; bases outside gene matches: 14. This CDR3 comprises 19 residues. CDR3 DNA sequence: TGCGCCAGCAGCCAAGATAGCAGCAGTAGGCCAGGGGGGAACACTGAAGCTTTCTTT. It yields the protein CASSQDSSSRPGGNTEAFF.

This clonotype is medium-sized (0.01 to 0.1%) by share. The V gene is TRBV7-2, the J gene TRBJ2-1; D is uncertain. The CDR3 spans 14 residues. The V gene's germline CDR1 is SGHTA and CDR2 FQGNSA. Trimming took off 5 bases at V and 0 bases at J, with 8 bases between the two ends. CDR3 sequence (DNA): TGTGCCAGCAGCCGCTACTTCTCCTACAATGAGCAGTTCTTC. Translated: CASSRYFSYNEQFF.